This TCR beta chain was found in a study of blood T cells in healthy people across ages. The CDR3 contains 13 residues. A sample-barcoded 5' primer and a J-beta primer mix were used in a second PCR of roughly 7 to 11 cycles. TCRdb fed the 5' RACE reads into MiXCR, producing one record per CDR3 protein. Counted here are some 1.6 million distinct CDR3 sequences, roughly a third occurring once; the ten biggest clones make up about 11%. This TCR came from a woman aged 25 to 39 in good health. The V gene is TRBV21-1, the J gene TRBJ2-7; no DNA check was done on the table's D call, TRBD2. TRBV21-1 is listed as a pseudogene. The sample was blood. The DNA of the CDR3 is TGTGCCCAGTGCTCTAGCTTACGTACCGAGCAGTACTTC. This encodes CAQCSSLRTEQYF.